This passage covers 2 T cell receptor beta chains from one sample sequenced in a study of glioma-infiltrating T cells after dendritic cell vaccination (dated by TCRdb to 2016 to 2017). The label giving this sample's time point can be read as: after dendritic cell vaccination, including at tumor progression/relapse. The library was obtained by the immunoSEQ multiplex PCR assay. As stored in TCRdb, this immuneACCESS dataset retains in-frame rearrangements with V and J assigned. A fraction of the clones does not appear; measured against another copy, unresolved V genes explain less than half of the discrepancy, and the remainder lacks a known reason. This sample lists roughly 62,000 clones; about four fifths were detected once. 15% to 17% of the sample is in the top ten clones. This specimen was blood, taken after dendritic cell vaccination. These receptors were collected from a human donor with glioblastoma.

The chain combines TRBV9 with TRBJ1-1, with D unresolved. The CDR3 spans 13 residues. Germline CDR1 reads SGDLS; CDR2 reads YYNGEE. The V end lost 4 bases, the J end lost 0 bases, and 7 bases lay between the germline ends. The CDR3 here is CASSPVLNTEAFF. The DNA of the CDR3 is TGTGCCAGCAGCCCCGTATTGAACACTGAAGCTTTCTTT. The full variable domain, its missing parts supplied by reference TRBV9 and TRBJ1-1, is DSGVTQTPKHLITATGQRVTLRCSPRSGDLSVYWYQQSLDQGLQFLIQYYNGEERAKGNILERFSAQQFPDLHSELNLSSLELGDSALYFCASSPVLNTEAFFGQGTRLTVV.

The rearrangement links TRBV19 to TRBJ2-1; TRBD1 agrees at 11 bases. Germline CDR1 LNHDA, CDR2 SQIVND (reference sequence). The CDR3 runs to 13 residues. The J segment lost 9 bases and the V segment lost 10 bases, leaving 8 bases of the junction unmatched. CDR3 sequence reads: CATTDRGLSEQFF. The CDR3 nucleotides read TGTGCCACCACGGACAGGGGGCTTAGTGAGCAGTTCTTC.